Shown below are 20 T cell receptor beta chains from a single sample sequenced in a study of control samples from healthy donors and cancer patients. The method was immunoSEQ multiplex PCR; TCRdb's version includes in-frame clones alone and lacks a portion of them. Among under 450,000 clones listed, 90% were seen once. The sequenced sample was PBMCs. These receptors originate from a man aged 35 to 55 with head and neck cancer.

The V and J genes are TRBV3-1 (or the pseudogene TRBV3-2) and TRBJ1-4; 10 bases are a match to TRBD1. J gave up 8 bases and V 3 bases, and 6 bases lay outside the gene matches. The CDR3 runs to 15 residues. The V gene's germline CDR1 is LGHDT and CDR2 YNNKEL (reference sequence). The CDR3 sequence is CASSQGQGTREKLFF. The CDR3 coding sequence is TGTGCCAGCAGCCAGGGACAGGGGACGAGGGAAAAACTGTTTTTT.

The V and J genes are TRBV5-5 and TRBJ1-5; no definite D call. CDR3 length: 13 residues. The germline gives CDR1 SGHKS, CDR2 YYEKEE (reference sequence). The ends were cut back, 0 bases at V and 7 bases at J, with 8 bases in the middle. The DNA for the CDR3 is TGTGCCAGCAGCTTGGATGCCGAGCAGCCCCAGCATTTT. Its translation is CASSLDAEQPQHF. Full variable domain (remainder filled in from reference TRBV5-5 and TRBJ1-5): DAGVTQSPTHLIKTRGQQVTLRCSPISGHKSVSWYQQVLGQGPQFIFQYYEKEERGRGNFPDRFSARQFPNYSSELNVNALLLGDSALYLCASSLDAEQPQHFGDGTRLSIL.

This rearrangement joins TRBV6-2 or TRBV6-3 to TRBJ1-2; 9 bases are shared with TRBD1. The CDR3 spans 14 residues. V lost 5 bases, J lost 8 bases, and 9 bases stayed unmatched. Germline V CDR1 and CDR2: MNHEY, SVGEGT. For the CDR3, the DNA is TGTGCCAGCAGTCCCCCCGGGACAGGGTTCGGCTACACCTTC. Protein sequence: CASSPPGTGFGYTF.

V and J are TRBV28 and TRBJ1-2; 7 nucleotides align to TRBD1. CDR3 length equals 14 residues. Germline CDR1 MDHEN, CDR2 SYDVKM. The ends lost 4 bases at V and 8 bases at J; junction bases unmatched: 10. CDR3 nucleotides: TGTGCCAGCAGTTCGCCCACGGACAGGAGAGGCTACACCTTC. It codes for CASSSPTDRRGYTF.

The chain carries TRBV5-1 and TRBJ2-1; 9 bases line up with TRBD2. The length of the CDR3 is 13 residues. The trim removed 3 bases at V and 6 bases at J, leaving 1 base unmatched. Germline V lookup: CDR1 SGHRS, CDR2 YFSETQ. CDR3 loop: CASSYSGSNEQFF. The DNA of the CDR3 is TGCGCCAGCAGCTATAGCGGGAGCAATGAGCAGTTCTTC.

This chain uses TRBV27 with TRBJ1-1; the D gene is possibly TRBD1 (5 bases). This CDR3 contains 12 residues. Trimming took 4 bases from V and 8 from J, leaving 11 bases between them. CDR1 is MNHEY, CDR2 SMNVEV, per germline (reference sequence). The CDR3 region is CASSSGAREAFF. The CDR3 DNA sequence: TGTGCCAGCAGTTCTGGGGCCCGCGAAGCTTTCTTT.

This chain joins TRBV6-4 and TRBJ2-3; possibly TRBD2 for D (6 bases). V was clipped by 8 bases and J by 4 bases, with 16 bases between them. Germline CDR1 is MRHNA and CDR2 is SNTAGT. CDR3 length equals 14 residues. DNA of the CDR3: TGTGCCAGCGCCACCCTTTCGGGGGCAGATACGCAGTATTTT. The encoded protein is CASATLSGADTQYF.

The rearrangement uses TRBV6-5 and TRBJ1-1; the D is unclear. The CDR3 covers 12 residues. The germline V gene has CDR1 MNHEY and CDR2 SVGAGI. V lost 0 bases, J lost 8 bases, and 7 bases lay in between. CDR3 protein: CASSYSSGEAFF. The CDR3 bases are TGTGCCAGCAGTTACTCGTCCGGGGAAGCTTTCTTT.

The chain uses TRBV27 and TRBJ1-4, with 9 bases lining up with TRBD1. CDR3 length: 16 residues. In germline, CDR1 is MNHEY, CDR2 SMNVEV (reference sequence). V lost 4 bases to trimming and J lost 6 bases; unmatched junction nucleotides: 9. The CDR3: CASSSSRTGVYEKLFF. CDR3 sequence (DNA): TGTGCCAGCAGTTCCTCCAGGACAGGGGTTTATGAAAAACTGTTTTTT. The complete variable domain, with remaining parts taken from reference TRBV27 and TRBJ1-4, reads EAQVTQNPRYLITVTGKKLTVTCSQNMNHEYMSWYRQDPGLGLRQIYYSMNVEVTDKGDVPEGYKVSRKEKRNFPLILESPSPNQTSLYFCASSSSRTGVYEKLFFGSGTQLSVL.

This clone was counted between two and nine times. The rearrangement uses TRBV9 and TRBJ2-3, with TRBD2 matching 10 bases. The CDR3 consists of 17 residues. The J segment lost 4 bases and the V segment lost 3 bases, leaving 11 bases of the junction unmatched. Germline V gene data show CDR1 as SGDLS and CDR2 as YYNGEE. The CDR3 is CASSAEPSGRAADTQYF. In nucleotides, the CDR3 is TGTGCCAGCAGCGCTGAGCCAAGCGGGAGGGCCGCAGATACGCAGTATTTT.

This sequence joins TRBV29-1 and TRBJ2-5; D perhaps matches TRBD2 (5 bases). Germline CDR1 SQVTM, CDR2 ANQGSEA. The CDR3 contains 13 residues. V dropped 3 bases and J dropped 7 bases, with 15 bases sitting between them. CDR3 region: CSVEVGVSGTQYF. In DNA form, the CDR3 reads TGCAGCGTTGAGGTGGGAGTAAGTGGGACCCAGTACTTC.

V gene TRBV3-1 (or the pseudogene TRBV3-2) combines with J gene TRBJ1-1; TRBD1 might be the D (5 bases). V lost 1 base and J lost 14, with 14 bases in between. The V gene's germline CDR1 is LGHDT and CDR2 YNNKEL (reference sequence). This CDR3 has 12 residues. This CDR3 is CASSQAPRQPFF. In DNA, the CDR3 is TGTGCCAGCAGCCAAGCCCCAAGACAGCCGTTCTTT.

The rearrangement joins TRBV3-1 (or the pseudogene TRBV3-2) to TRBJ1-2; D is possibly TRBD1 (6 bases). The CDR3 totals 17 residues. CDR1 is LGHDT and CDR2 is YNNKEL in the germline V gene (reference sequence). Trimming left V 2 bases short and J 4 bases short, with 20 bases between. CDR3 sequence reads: CASSQRNMGGWVYGYTF. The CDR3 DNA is TGTGCCAGCAGCCAAAGAAATATGGGGGGCTGGGTCTATGGCTACACCTTC.

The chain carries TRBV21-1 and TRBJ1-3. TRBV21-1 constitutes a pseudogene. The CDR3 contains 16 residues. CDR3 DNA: TGTGCCAGCAGCGACTTGTCCGGGGGCTCTGGAAACACCATATATTTT. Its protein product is CASSDLSGGSGNTIYF.

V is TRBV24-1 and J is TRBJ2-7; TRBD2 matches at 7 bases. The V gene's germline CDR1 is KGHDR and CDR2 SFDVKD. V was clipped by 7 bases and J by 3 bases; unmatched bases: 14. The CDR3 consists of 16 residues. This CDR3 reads CATRAPAGVPYYEQYF. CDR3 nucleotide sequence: TGTGCCACCAGGGCCCCGGCGGGAGTCCCTTACTACGAGCAGTACTTC.

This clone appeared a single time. The CDR3 nucleotides are TGTGCCAGTAGTCGGGGGGAATCGGCTATCCCAGATACGCAGTATTTT. Translated: CASSRGESAIPDTQYF. The J gene is TRBJ2-3, the V gene TRBV19; 7 positions match TRBD2. Looked up from germline, CDR1 is LNHDA and CDR2 is SQIVND (reference sequence). The CDR3 extends over 16 amino acids. V shed 5 bases and J 4 bases; nucleotides not matched to a gene: 12.

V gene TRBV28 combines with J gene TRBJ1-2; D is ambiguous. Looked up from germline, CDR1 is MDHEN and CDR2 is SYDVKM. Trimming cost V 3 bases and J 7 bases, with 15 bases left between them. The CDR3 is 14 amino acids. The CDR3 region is CASSLSWQSRGYTF. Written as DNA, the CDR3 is TGTGCCAGCAGTTTGTCATGGCAGTCTCGTGGCTACACCTTC.

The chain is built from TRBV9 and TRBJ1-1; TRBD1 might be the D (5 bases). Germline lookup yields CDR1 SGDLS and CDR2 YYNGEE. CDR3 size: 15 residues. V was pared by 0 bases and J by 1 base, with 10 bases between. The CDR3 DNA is TGTGCCAGCAGCGTAGAGGCAGGGAGGAACACTGAAGCTTTCTTT. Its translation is CASSVEAGRNTEAFF. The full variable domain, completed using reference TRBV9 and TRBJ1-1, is DSGVTQTPKHLITATGQRVTLRCSPRSGDLSVYWYQQSLDQGLQFLIQYYNGEERAKGNILERFSAQQFPDLHSELNLSSLELGDSALYFCASSVEAGRNTEAFFGQGTRLTVV.

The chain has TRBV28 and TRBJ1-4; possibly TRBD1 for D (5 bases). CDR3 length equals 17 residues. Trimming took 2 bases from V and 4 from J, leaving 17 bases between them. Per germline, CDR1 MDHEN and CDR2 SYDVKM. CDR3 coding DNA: TGTGCCAGCAGTTTACCTGGACGGTCGGACATTAATGAAAAACTGTTTTTT. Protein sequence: CASSLPGRSDINEKLFF.

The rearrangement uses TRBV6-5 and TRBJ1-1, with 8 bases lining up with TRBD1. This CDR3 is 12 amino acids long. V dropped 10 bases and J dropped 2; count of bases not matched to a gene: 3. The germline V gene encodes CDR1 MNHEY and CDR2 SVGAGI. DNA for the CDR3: TGTGCCACCGGACAGGGCAACACTGAAGCTTTCTTT. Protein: CATGQGNTEAFF.